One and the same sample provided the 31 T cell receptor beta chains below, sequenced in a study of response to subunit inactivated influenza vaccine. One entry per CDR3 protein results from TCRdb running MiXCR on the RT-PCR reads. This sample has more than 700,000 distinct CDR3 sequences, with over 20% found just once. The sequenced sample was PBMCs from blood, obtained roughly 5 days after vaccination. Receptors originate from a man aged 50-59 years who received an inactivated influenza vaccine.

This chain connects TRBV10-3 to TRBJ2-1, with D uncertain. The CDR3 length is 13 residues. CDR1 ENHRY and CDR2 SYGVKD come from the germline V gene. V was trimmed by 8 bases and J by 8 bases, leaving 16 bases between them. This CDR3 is CAIGEPSVHEQFF. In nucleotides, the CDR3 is TGTGCCATCGGGGAACCATCGGTCCATGAGCAGTTCTTC.

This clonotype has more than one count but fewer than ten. This chain's CDR3 is CASTGLAGEETQYF. DNA for the CDR3: TGTGCCAGCACGGGACTAGCGGGAGAGGAGACCCAGTACTTC. The V and J genes are TRBV12-3 or TRBV12-4 and TRBJ2-5; 14 positions match TRBD2. This CDR3 has 14 amino acids. The trim removed 7 bases at V and 5 bases at J, leaving 3 bases unmatched.

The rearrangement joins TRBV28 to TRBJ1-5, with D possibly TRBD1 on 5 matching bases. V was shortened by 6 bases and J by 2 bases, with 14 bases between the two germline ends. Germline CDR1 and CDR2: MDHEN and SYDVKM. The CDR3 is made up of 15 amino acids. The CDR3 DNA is TGTGCCAGCAGGGTGACGGGACCACGCAATCAGCCCCAGCATTTT. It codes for CASRVTGPRNQPQHF.

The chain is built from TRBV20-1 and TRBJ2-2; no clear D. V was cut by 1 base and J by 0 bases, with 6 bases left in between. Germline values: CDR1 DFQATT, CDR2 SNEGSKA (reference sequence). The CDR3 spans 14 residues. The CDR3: CSARAGTNTGELFF. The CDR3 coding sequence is TGCAGTGCTAGAGCTGGGACGAACACCGGGGAGCTGTTTTTT.

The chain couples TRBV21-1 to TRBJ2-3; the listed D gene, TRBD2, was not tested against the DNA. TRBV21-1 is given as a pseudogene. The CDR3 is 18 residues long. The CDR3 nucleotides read TGTGCCAGCAGCAAAGGATCTAGGACTAGCGGAGGCACAGATACGCAGTATTTT. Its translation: CASSKGSRTSGGTDTQYF.

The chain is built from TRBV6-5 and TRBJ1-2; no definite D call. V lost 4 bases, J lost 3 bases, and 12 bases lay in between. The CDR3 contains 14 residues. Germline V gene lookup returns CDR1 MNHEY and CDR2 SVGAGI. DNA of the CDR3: TGTGCCAGCAGTTTTGGAGCATGGGACTATGGCTACACCTTC. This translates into CASSFGAWDYGYTF.

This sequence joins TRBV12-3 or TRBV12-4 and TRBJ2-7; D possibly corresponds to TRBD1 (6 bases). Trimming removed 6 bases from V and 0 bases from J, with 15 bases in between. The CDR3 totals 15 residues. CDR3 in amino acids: CASRKTGGSSYEQYF. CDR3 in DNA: TGTGCCAGCAGGAAGACAGGAGGCAGCTCCTACGAGCAGTACTTC.

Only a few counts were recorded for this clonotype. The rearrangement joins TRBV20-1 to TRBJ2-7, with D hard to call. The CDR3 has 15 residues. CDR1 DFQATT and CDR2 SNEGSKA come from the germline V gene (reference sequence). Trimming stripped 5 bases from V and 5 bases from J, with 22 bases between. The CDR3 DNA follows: TGCAGTGCTCAACTTCGGGCAGCTGGGCTAAACGAGCAGTACTTC. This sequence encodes CSAQLRAAGLNEQYF.

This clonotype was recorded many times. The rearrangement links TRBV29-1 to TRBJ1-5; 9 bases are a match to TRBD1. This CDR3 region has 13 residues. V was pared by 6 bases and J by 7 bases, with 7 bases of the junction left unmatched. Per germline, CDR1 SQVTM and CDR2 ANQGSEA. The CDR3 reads CSVRTGAGQPQHF. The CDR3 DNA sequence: TGCAGCGTACGGACAGGGGCCGGGCAGCCCCAGCATTTT. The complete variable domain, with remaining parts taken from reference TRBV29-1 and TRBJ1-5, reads SAVISQKPSRDICQRGTSLTIQCQVDSQVTMMFWYRQQPGQSLTLIATANQGSEATYESGFVIDKFPISRPNLTFSTLTVSNMSPEDSSIYLCSVRTGAGQPQHFGDGTRLSIL.

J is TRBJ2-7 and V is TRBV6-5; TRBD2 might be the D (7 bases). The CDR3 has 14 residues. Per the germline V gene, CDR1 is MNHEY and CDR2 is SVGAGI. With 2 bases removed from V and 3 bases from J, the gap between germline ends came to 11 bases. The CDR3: CASSYGEGVYEQYF. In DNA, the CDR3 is TGTGCCAGCAGTTACGGGGAGGGGGTCTACGAGCAGTACTTC.

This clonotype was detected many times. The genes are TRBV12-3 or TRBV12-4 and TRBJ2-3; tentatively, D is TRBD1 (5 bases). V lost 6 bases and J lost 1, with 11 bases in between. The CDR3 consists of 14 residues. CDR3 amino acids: CASRQDAGTDTQYF. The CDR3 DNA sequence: TGTGCCAGCAGACAGGACGCAGGCACAGATACGCAGTATTTT.

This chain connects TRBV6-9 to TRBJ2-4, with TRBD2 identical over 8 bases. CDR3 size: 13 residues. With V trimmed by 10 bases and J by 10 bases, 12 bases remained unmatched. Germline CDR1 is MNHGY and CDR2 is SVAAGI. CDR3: CAKQAGGGLIQYF. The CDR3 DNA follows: TGTGCCAAGCAGGCCGGGGGGGGACTGATTCAGTACTTC.

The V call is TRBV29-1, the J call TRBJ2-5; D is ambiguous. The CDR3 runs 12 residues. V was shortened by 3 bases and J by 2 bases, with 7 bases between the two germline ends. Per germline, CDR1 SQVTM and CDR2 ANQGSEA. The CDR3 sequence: CSVDERQETQYF. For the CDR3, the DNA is TGCAGCGTTGACGAGAGACAAGAGACCCAGTACTTC.

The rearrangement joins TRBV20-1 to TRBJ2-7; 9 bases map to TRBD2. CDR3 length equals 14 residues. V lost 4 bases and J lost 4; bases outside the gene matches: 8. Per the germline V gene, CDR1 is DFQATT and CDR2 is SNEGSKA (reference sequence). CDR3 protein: CSATRPGLAYEQYF. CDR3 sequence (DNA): TGCAGTGCTACCCGGCCGGGACTAGCTTACGAGCAGTACTTC.

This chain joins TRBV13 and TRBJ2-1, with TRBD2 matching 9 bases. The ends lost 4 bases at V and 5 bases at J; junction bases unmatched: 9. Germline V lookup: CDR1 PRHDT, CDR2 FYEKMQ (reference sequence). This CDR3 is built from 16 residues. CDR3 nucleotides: TGTGCCAGCAGCTGGAGCGGGAGGCCCACGAACAATGAGCAGTTCTTC. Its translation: CASSWSGRPTNNEQFF.

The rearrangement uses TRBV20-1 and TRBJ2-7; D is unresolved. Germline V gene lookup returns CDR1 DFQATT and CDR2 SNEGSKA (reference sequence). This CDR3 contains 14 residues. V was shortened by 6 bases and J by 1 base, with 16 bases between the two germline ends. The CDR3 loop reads CSAPGAPHSYEQYF. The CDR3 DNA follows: TGCAGTGCCCCCGGCGCACCTCATTCCTACGAGCAGTACTTC.

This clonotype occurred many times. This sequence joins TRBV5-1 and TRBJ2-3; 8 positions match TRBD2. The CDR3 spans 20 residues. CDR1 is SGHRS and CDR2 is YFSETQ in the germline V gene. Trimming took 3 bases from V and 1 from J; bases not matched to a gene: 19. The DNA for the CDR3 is TGCGCCAGCAGCTCCCCGTCGCTAGCGGGTCATCGAGGAGGCACAGATACGCAGTATTTT. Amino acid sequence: CASSSPSLAGHRGGTDTQYF.

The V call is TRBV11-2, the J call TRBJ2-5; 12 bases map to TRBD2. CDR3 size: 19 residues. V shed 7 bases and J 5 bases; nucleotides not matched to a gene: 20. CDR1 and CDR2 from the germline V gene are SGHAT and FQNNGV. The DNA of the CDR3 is TGTGCCAGCATGCAACATCTGACTAGCGGGGGAAGGGTCGTGGAGACCCAGTACTTC. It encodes CASMQHLTSGGRVVETQYF.

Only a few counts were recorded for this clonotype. Here the CDR3 reads CASSTGEGLPQHF. The CDR3 DNA follows: TGTGCCAGCAGTACCGGGGAGGGGTTGCCCCAGCATTTT. The rearrangement links TRBV6-1 to TRBJ1-5; D possibly corresponds to TRBD1 (5 bases). CDR3 length equals 13 residues. With 5 bases removed from V and 9 bases from J, the gap between germline ends came to 14 bases. Looked up from germline, CDR1 is MNHNS and CDR2 is SASEGT.

The CDR3 loop is CASSLMGRVTEAFF. The CDR3 bases are TGTGCCAGCAGTTTAATGGGCAGGGTCACTGAAGCTTTCTTT. This chain joins TRBV12-3 or TRBV12-4 and TRBJ1-1; TRBD1 is a possible D gene (5 bases). Trimming removed 2 bases at V and 4 bases at J, with 11 bases between. The CDR3 is 14 amino acids.

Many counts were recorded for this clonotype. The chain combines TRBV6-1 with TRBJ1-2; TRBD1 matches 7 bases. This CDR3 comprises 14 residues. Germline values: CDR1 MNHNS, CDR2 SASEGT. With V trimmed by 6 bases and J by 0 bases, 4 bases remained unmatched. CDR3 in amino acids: CASSPGQANYGYTF. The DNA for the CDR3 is TGTGCCAGCAGCCCTGGACAGGCTAACTATGGCTACACCTTC.

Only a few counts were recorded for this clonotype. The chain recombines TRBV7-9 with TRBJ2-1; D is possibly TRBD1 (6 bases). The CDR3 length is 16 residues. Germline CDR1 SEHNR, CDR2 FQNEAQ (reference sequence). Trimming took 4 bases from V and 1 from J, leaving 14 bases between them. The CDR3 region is CASSSAGEKSYNEQFF. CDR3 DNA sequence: TGTGCCAGCAGCTCCGCAGGGGAAAAGTCCTACAATGAGCAGTTCTTC.

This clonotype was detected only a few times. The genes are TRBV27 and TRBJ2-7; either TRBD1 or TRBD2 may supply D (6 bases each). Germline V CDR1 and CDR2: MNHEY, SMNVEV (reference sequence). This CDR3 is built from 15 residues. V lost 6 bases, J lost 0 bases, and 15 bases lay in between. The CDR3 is CASRKYREASYEQYF. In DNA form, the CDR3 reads TGTGCCAGCAGGAAATACAGGGAGGCCTCCTACGAGCAGTACTTC.

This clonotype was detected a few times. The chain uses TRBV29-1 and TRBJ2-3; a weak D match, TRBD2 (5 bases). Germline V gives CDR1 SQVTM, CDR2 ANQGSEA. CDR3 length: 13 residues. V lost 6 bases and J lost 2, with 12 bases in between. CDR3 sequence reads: CSVRADVTDTQYF. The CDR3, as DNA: TGCAGCGTGCGAGCGGATGTCACAGATACGCAGTATTTT.

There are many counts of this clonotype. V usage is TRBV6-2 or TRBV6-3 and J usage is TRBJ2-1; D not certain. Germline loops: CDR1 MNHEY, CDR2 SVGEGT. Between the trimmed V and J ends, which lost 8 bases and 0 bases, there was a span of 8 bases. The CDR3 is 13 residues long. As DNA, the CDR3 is TGTGCCAGCGGCCTTTACTCCTACAATGAGCAGTTCTTC. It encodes CASGLYSYNEQFF.

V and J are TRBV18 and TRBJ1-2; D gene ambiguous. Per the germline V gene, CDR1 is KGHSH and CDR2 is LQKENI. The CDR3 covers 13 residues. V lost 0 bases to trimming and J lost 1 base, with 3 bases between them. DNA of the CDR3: TGTGCCAGCTCACCACCAAATAACTATGGCTACACCTTC. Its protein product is CASSPPNNYGYTF.

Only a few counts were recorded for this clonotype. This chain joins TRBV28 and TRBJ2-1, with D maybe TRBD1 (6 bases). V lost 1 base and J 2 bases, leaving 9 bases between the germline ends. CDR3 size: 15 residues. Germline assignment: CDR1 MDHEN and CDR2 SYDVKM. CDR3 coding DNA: TGTGCCAGCAGTTTATTGACAGGTACCTACAATGAGCAGTTCTTC. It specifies CASSLLTGTYNEQFF.

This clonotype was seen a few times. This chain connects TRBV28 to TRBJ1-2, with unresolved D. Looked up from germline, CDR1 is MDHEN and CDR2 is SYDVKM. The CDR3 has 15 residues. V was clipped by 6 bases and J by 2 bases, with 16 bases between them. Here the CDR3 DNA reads TGTGCCAGCAGGATTGGGCCGCCGACGAACTATGGCTACACCTTC. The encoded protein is CASRIGPPTNYGYTF.

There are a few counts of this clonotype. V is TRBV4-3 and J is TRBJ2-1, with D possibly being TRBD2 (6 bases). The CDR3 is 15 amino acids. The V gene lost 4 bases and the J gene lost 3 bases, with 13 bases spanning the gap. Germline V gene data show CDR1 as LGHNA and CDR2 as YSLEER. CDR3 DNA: TGCGCCAGCAGCCGGAGGGAACCCAACTACAATGAGCAGTTCTTC. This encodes CASSRREPNYNEQFF.

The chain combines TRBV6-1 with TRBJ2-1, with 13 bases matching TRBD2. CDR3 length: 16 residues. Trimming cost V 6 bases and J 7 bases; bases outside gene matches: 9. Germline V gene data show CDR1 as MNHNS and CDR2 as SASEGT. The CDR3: CASRRLAGGGLNEQFF. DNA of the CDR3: TGTGCCAGCAGGAGACTAGCGGGAGGAGGATTGAATGAGCAGTTCTTC.

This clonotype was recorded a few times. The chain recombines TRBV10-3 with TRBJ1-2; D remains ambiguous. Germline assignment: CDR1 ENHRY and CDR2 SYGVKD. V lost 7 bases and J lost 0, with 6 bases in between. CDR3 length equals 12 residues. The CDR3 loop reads CAIMKSNYGYTF. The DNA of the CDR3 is TGTGCCATCATGAAATCTAACTATGGCTACACCTTC.